The rows below give T cell receptor beta chains drawn from one sample of a study of cytomegalovirus exposure and HLA in healthy donors. Clones were sequenced by immunoSEQ multiplex PCR, and TCRdb holds only the in-frame ones, with some missing. The profile shows 100,000 to 150,000 clones, roughly 84% of them singletons. Sample: PBMCs. These receptor sequences come from a woman between 18 and 29 years old in good health and CMV-seropositive. CDR3s include the opening cysteine and the closing phenylalanine or tryptophan. The order of the fields is clone size, D gene, V gene, J gene, CDR3 DNA, CDR3 protein. A D gene is named only where the DNA matches it firmly. Not all rows give a size; the values are once, few, many and, for expanded clones, a class.

size: .
D: .
V: TRBV5-1
J: TRBJ2-7
DNA: TGCGCCAGCAGCTTGGACCAGGGCTATAGCGAGCAGTACTTC
CDR3: CASSLDQGYSEQYF

size: .
D: .
V: TRBV7-6
J: TRBJ1-4
DNA: TGTGCCAGCAGCTCCTTAGAGGTTGAAAAACTGTTTTTT
CDR3: CASSSLEVEKLFF

size: .
D: .
V: TRBV27
J: TRBJ1-2
DNA: TGTGCCAGCAGTTTAGGGGGGGCCTATGGCTACACCTTC
CDR3: CASSLGGAYGYTF

size: .
D: .
V: TRBV4-2
J: TRBJ2-3
DNA: TGTGCCAGCAGCCAAGACAGGGGGGGGACTAGGCCGCCAGATACGCAGTATTTT
CDR3: CASSQDRGGTRPPDTQYF

size: few
D: TRBD1
V: TRBV25-1
J: TRBJ2-7
DNA: TGTGCCAGCAGTGCACCGGGACAGGGGGCTGGGAACGAGCAGTACTTC
CDR3: CASSAPGQGAGNEQYF

size: few
D: TRBD2
V: TRBV9
J: TRBJ2-1
DNA: TGTGCCAGCAGCGTAGCTGGAACTAGCGGGGGGGTTAGTGGTGAGCAGTTCTTC
CDR3: CASSVAGTSGGVSGEQFF

size: .
D: TRBD1
V: TRBV4-1
J: TRBJ2-7
DNA: TGCGCCAGCAGCCAAGATTTTGGGACAGGAGGGTACGAGCAGTACTTC
CDR3: CASSQDFGTGGYEQYF

size: once
D: .
V: TRBV10-3
J: TRBJ2-5
DNA: TGTGCCATCAGTGAAACTACAGGGAATCAAGAGACCCAGTACTTC
CDR3: CAISETTGNQETQYF

size: .
D: TRBD1
V: TRBV2
J: TRBJ2-1
DNA: TGTGCCAGCAGTGGAGGAGGACAGGGGGGCGGGAATGAGCAGTTCTTC
CDR3: CASSGGGQGGGNEQFF

size: .
D: TRBD2
V: TRBV19
J: TRBJ2-3
DNA: TGTGCCAGTAGTCCTCTAGCGGGGGGACCAGATACGCAGTATTTT
CDR3: CASSPLAGGPDTQYF

size: .
D: TRBD2
V: TRBV7-8
J: TRBJ2-6
DNA: TGTGCCAGCAGCGCACCGGGACTAGACTTTTCTGGGGCCAACGTCCTGACTTTC
CDR3: CASSAPGLDFSGANVLTF

size: .
D: .
V: TRBV5-4
J: TRBJ2-3
DNA: TGTGCCAGCAGCTCGAGGACAGCCACAGATACGCAGTATTTT
CDR3: CASSSRTATDTQYF

size: .
D: .
V: TRBV25-1
J: TRBJ1-5
DNA: TGTGCCAGCAGTGACGGAACGAATCAGGATCAGCCCCAGCATTTT
CDR3: CASSDGTNQDQPQHF

size: few
D: .
V: TRBV2
J: TRBJ1-2
DNA: TGTGCCAGCAGCCAGGAAACCTATGGCTACACCTTC
CDR3: CASSQETYGYTF

size: .
D: .
V: TRBV7-6
J: TRBJ2-3
DNA: TGTGCCAGCAGCTTACCGAGCGCTAGCACAGATACGCAGTATTTT
CDR3: CASSLPSASTDTQYF

size: .
D: .
V: TRBV28
J: TRBJ2-2
DNA: TGTGCCAGCAGCCTAGGGGCTTTTACCGGGGAGCTGTTTTTT
CDR3: CASSLGAFTGELFF

size: .
D: .
V: TRBV25-1
J: TRBJ2-5
DNA: TGTGCCAGCAGTGAAGACCGGGACACTTTGTACCAAGAGACCCAGTACTTC
CDR3: CASSEDRDTLYQETQYF

size: once
D: TRBD1
V: TRBV10-2
J: TRBJ2-1
DNA: TGCGCCAGCAGGGACAGGACCTCTTTGACGCAGTTCTTC
CDR3: CASRDRTSLTQFF

size: .
D: TRBD1
V: TRBV19
J: TRBJ2-2
DNA: TGTGCCAGTAGTAGGGCCCGGGACAGGGTTTATCTGGACACCGGGGAGCTGTTTTTT
CDR3: CASSRARDRVYLDTGELFF

size: once
D: .
V: TRBV19
J: TRBJ2-6
DNA: TGTGCCAGCCTAGAGCACTCTGGGGCCAACGTCCTGACTTTC
CDR3: CASLEHSGANVLTF

size: .
D: .
V: TRBV29-1
J: TRBJ2-3
DNA: TGCAGCGTTGCCCTGCCTGGCCCAGATACGCAGTATTTT
CDR3: CSVALPGPDTQYF

size: few
D: .
V: TRBV4-2
J: TRBJ2-1
DNA: TGTGCCAGCAGCCCCCAGTTCTCGGGGAGCTCCTACAATGAGCAGTTCTTC
CDR3: CASSPQFSGSSYNEQFF

size: once
D: TRBD2
V: TRBV7-3
J: TRBJ2-6
DNA: TGTGCCAGCAGCATGGGAGGGGCTGGGGCCAACGTCCTGACTTTC
CDR3: CASSMGGAGANVLTF

size: .
D: .
V: TRBV2
J: TRBJ2-2
DNA: TGTGCCAGCAGTCGAGGGGGTACCGGGGAGCTGTTTTTT
CDR3: CASSRGGTGELFF

size: .
D: .
V: TRBV5-1
J: TRBJ1-1
DNA: TGCGCCAGCAGCTCTAGAGGGGGTAGCGAAGCTTTCTTT
CDR3: CASSSRGGSEAFF

size: .
D: .
V: TRBV5-4
J: TRBJ2-5
DNA: TGTGCCAGCAGCTCATCGCTCCGGGGGGAGACCCAGTACTTC
CDR3: CASSSSLRGETQYF

size: once
D: TRBD1
V: TRBV29-1
J: TRBJ2-3
DNA: TGCAGCGTTGGGACAGGAACGCCAGATACGCAGTATTTT
CDR3: CSVGTGTPDTQYF

size: few
D: TRBD1
V: TRBV5-4
J: TRBJ1-2
DNA: TGTGCCAGCAGCTTGCGACAGGGGCTGAACTATGGCTACACCTTC
CDR3: CASSLRQGLNYGYTF

size: .
D: TRBD2
V: TRBV7-9
J: TRBJ2-2
DNA: TGTGCCACCCTCCCCCCCGGACTAGCGGGGGCAAACACCGGGGAGCTGTTTTTT
CDR3: CATLPPGLAGANTGELFF

size: .
D: TRBD2
V: TRBV2
J: TRBJ2-1
DNA: TGTGCCAGCAGGGCAACTAGCGGGGGAACAGGTGAGCAGTTCTTC
CDR3: CASRATSGGTGEQFF

size: .
D: .
V: TRBV9
J: TRBJ2-7
DNA: TGTGCCAGCAGCGTAACAGGGTCCGCGGTCTACGAGCAGTACTTC
CDR3: CASSVTGSAVYEQYF

size: .
D: .
V: TRBV18
J: TRBJ1-5
DNA: TGTGCCAGCTCATCCAACAGGGCTCAGCCCCAGCATTTT
CDR3: CASSSNRAQPQHF

size: few
D: .
V: TRBV7-6
J: TRBJ1-5
DNA: TGTGCCAGCAGCTTAGCAGGGGAGGGTCAGCCCCAGCATTTT
CDR3: CASSLAGEGQPQHF

size: .
D: .
V: TRBV4-1
J: TRBJ1-1
DNA: TGCGCCAGCAGCCAAGAGCCAGGGGAAAACACTGAAGCTTTCTTT
CDR3: CASSQEPGENTEAFF

size: .
D: TRBD1
V: TRBV11-2
J: TRBJ1-2
DNA: TGTGCCAGCAGCTACACTAACAGGGGAGTCTATGGCTACACCTTC
CDR3: CASSYTNRGVYGYTF

size: .
D: TRBD1
V: TRBV19
J: TRBJ1-2
DNA: TGTGCCAGCCGACGTGGGACAGGGAATTCTCGGGCCTATGGCTACACCTTC
CDR3: CASRRGTGNSRAYGYTF

size: .
D: .
V: TRBV6-6
J: TRBJ1-2
DNA: TGTGCCAGCAGTTACTCGGGGGGTAGGGATGGCTACACCTTC
CDR3: CASSYSGGRDGYTF

size: .
D: TRBD1
V: TRBV7-9
J: TRBJ2-7
DNA: TGTGCCAGCAGCTTATGGACAGGGGGTTCCTCGGCCCTCTACGAGCAGTACTTC
CDR3: CASSLWTGGSSALYEQYF

size: .
D: .
V: TRBV5-1
J: TRBJ1-6
DNA: TGCGCCAGCACATTGGAGAATCCGTATAATTCACCCCTCCACTTT
CDR3: CASTLENPYNSPLHF

size: .
D: TRBD1
V: TRBV2
J: TRBJ1-5
DNA: TGTGCCAGCAGTGAAACAGGGGTGAGCAATCAGCCCCAGCATTTT
CDR3: CASSETGVSNQPQHF

size: .
D: TRBD1
V: TRBV9
J: TRBJ1-2
DNA: TGTGCCAGCAGCGACGGGGGACAGGGGGCACGGTATGGCTACACCTTC
CDR3: CASSDGGQGARYGYTF

size: .
D: .
V: TRBV28
J: TRBJ2-3
DNA: TGTGCCAGCAGTAGGGGGGGGAGCACAGATACGCAGTATTTT
CDR3: CASSRGGSTDTQYF